This is a list of T cell receptor beta chains from one sample in a study of CD8 T cells in Susac syndrome. From the immunoSEQ multiplex PCR reads, TCRdb called clonotypes with MiXCR, one entry per CDR3 protein. The repertoire includes fewer than 150,000 distinct CDR3 sequences, nearly 95% of them detected once, and approximately 0.25% sits in the top ten. The specimen sequenced was CD8+ T cells from PBMCs. These receptors were taken from a human donor in good health. Both conserved end residues are part of each CDR3. D genes are given only for firm matches. Some rows have no size entry. The others give once, few or many, or a class for an expanded clone.

once TRBJ2-5 - TRBV12-3/TRBV12-4 CASSFSRAETQYF TGTGCCAGCAGTTTCTCCAGGGCAGAGACCCAGTACTTC
- TRBJ1-1 - TRBV28 CASSLFGSDTEAFF TGTGCCAGCAGTTTATTCGGCTCGGACACTGAAGCTTTCTTT
- TRBJ2-5 TRBD2 TRBV15 CATSRDRLAGAQETQYF TGTGCCACCAGCAGAGATCGGCTAGCGGGAGCCCAAGAGACCCAGTACTTC
- TRBJ2-3 TRBD1 TRBV3-1 CASRSLTGSRSTDTQYF TGTGCCAGCAGATCCTTGACAGGGAGTCGAAGCACAGATACGCAGTATTTT
- TRBJ2-7 - TRBV7-9 CASSLALLGYEQYF TGTGCCAGCAGCTTAGCGCTTTTGGGCTACGAGCAGTACTTC
- TRBJ2-3 - TRBV4-3 CASSAQGNTDTQYF TGCGCCAGCAGTGCACAGGGAAACACAGATACGCAGTATTTT
- TRBJ2-5 - TRBV5-1 CASSWDSVTQYF TGCGCCAGCAGCTGGGACTCAGTGACCCAGTACTTC
- TRBJ2-7 TRBD1 TRBV27 CASSQWGPGQGYEQYF TGTGCCAGCAGTCAATGGGGTCCGGGACAGGGCTACGAGCAGTACTTC
- TRBJ2-1 TRBD1 TRBV12-3/TRBV12-4 CASTIGTGVLFF TGTGCCAGCACCATAGGGACAGGGGTTCTGTTCTTC
once TRBJ2-7 - TRBV27 CASSSRLGLNEQYF TGTGCCAGCAGTTCCCGACTAGGTTTGAACGAGCAGTACTTC
- TRBJ2-5 - TRBV6-6 CASSHGSLETQYF TGTGCCAGCAGCCACGGATCATTGGAGACCCAGTACTTC
- TRBJ2-1 - TRBV6-2/TRBV6-3 CASSLGVWNEQFF TGTGCCAGCAGTCTTGGCGTTTGGAATGAGCAGTTCTTC
once TRBJ2-5 TRBD2 TRBV20-1 CSAQREGTQYF TGCAGTGCCCAGCGGGAAGGGACCCAGTACTTC
- TRBJ2-1 TRBD2 TRBV5-1 CASTRTSGSTYNEQFF TGCGCCAGCACCCGGACTAGCGGGAGTACGTACAATGAGCAGTTCTTC
- TRBJ2-1 TRBD2 TRBV29-1 CSAGPGLAGVHYEQFF TGCAGCGCCGGTCCGGGACTAGCGGGAGTTCACTATGAGCAGTTCTTC
once TRBJ1-2 - TRBV9 CASSVSPTHGYTF TGTGCCAGCAGCGTAAGTCCAACCCATGGCTACACCTTC
- TRBJ2-7 - TRBV20-1 CSSEGAADSYEQYF TGCAGTTCAGAAGGGGCCGCCGACTCCTACGAGCAGTACTTC
once TRBJ2-7 TRBD2 TRBV20-1 CSAVGTKTYEQYF TGCAGTGCTGTGGGGACTAAGACCTACGAGCAGTACTTC
- TRBJ1-1 - TRBV14 CASNANPNTEAFF TGTGCCAGCAATGCAAATCCGAACACTGAAGCTTTCTTT
- TRBJ2-5 - TRBV28 CASSPIWETQYF TGTGCCAGCAGCCCAATCTGGGAGACCCAGTACTTC
- TRBJ2-2 - TRBV15 CATSRSGANTGELFF TGTGCCACCAGCAGGTCGGGCGCGAACACCGGGGAGCTGTTTTTT
once TRBJ2-3 - TRBV2 CASSEGGAAPDPWDTQYF TGTGCCAGCAGTGAAGGGGGGGCGGCACCAGACCCTTGGGATACGCAGTATTTT
- TRBJ2-1 - TRBV18 CASSPPGANYNEQFF TGTGCCAGCTCACCACCGGGCGCCAACTACAATGAGCAGTTCTTC
- TRBJ2-2 - TRBV30 CAWKLLVRTGELFF TGTGCCTGGAAGCTACTAGTACGCACCGGGGAGCTGTTTTTT
- TRBJ2-1 TRBD1 TRBV30 CAWSFGTGSYNEQFF TGTGCCTGGAGTTTCGGGACAGGGTCCTACAATGAGCAGTTCTTC
- TRBJ2-2 - TRBV15 CATSSPQGNTGELFF TGTGCCACCAGCTCACCTCAGGGAAACACCGGGGAGCTGTTTTTT
- TRBJ2-1 - TRBV14 CASSQDPADPNEQFF TGTGCCAGCAGCCAAGATCCTGCGGATCCAAATGAGCAGTTCTTC
once TRBJ2-3 - TRBV5-1 CASSLAVGGWSADTQYF TGCGCCAGCAGCTTGGCTGTCGGGGGTTGGTCCGCAGATACGCAGTATTTT
- TRBJ2-7 TRBD2 TRBV12-3/TRBV12-4 CASGLAGGAYEQYF TGTGCCAGCGGCCTAGCGGGAGGGGCCTACGAGCAGTACTTC
- TRBJ1-3 - TRBV9 CASSVAPGSGNTIYF TGTGCCAGCAGCGTAGCTCCGGGCTCTGGAAACACCATATATTTT
few TRBJ2-1 - TRBV20-1 CSARDYTGSDEQFF TGCAGTGCTAGAGACTACACAGGTAGCGATGAGCAGTTCTTC
- TRBJ2-7 - TRBV27 CASSLTAGAHEQYF TGTGCCAGCAGTTTAACGGCAGGGGCCCACGAGCAGTACTTC
- TRBJ2-7 TRBD2 TRBV20-1 CSAPTSGLSYEQYF TGCAGTGCTCCAACTAGCGGTCTCTCCTACGAGCAGTACTTC
- TRBJ2-1 TRBD2 TRBV10-3 CAIGLALSYNEQFF TGTGCCATCGGACTAGCGCTCTCCTACAATGAGCAGTTCTTC
- TRBJ2-5 - TRBV13 CASSQGQAETQYF TGTGCCAGCAGCCAGGGACAAGCAGAGACCCAGTACTTC
- TRBJ1-1 - TRBV2 CASSATGYSTEAFF TGTGCCAGCAGTGCAACAGGGTATAGCACTGAAGCTTTCTTT
- TRBJ2-7 TRBD2 TRBV28 CASRERELVYEQYF TGTGCCAGCAGGGAGCGGGAGTTAGTCTACGAGCAGTACTTC
- TRBJ2-6 - TRBV30 CAWSRGVGANVLTF TGTGCCTGGAGTAGAGGTGTTGGGGCCAACGTCCTGACTTTC
- TRBJ2-7 - TRBV19 CASSMQGQLRTYEQYF TGTGCCAGTAGTATGCAAGGACAGTTAAGGACCTACGAGCAGTACTTC
once TRBJ2-5 - TRBV5-6 CASKGLEETQYF TGTGCCAGCAAAGGGCTGGAAGAGACCCAGTACTTC
- TRBJ1-2 TRBD1 TRBV29-1 CSVDQGGYANYGYTF TGCAGCGTTGACCAGGGGGGATACGCTAACTATGGCTACACCTTC